Sequencing of this T cell receptor (beta chain) was carried out in a study of T-cell memory formation after mild COVID-19. This clonotype was observed a handful of times. Its antigen is still unknown. Germline CDR1 WNHNN, CDR2 SYGVQD (reference sequence). The CDR3 totals 14 residues. The V gene lost 5 bases and the J gene lost 6 bases, with 17 bases spanning the gap. TCRdb recomputed calls from the 5' RACE reads with MiXCR, one row per CDR3 protein. The data contain about 110,000 distinct CDR3 sequences, approximately 14% of them singletons. Regarding the study as a whole: Some responding clones appeared in pre-infection memory, suggesting cross-reactive memory joined. CD4+ contracting clones were found mainly in CM and EM, and CD8+ ones in EMRA.

This chain joins TRBV10-1 and TRBJ2-7, with D possibly TRBD1 on 6 matching bases. This clonotype was sampled from a man aged 18-30 years who had mild COVID-19 (a few samples of this study predate the infection). Cell type and time point are not known. Sequencing was carried out using PBMCs or a T cell subset sorted from them (not recorded which). Here the CDR3 DNA reads TGCGCCAGCAGTCGGGACACCTCCCTCGTCGAGCAGTACTTC. It translates to CASSRDTSLVEQYF.